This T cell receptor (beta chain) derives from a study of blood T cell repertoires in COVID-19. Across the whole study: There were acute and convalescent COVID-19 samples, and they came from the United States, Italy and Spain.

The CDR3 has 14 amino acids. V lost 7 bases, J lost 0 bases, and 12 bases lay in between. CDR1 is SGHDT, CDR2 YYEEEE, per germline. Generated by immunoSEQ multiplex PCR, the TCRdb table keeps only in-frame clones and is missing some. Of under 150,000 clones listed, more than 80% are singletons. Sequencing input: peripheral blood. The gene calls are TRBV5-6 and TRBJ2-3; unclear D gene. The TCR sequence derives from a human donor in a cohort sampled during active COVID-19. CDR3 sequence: CASASLLSTDTQYF. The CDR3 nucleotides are TGTGCCAGCGCGAGCTTGCTCAGCACAGATACGCAGTATTTT.